The subject of this entry is one TCR beta chain. Assay used: immunoSEQ multiplex PCR; TCRdb lists only in-frame clones, some missing. The sample has about 24,000 clones, roughly 87% seen once. Germline loops: CDR1 SGHVS, CDR2 FQNEAQ. With 1 base clipped from V and 9 bases from J, the junction kept 5 bases outside the gene matches. The CDR3 runs to 15 residues. The sample originates from a study of T cells in localized non-small cell lung cancer. The origin of this receptor is a male donor at least 60 years old with stage I squamous cell lung carcinoma. The V call is TRBV7-8, the J call TRBJ2-1; 11 nucleotides align to TRBD2. The specimen comprised peripheral blood, sampled before any cancer treatment. The CDR3, as DNA: TGTGCCAGCAGCTTAGGTAGCGGGAGGGCCGGTGAGCAGTTCTTC. Its protein is CASSLGSGRAGEQFF.